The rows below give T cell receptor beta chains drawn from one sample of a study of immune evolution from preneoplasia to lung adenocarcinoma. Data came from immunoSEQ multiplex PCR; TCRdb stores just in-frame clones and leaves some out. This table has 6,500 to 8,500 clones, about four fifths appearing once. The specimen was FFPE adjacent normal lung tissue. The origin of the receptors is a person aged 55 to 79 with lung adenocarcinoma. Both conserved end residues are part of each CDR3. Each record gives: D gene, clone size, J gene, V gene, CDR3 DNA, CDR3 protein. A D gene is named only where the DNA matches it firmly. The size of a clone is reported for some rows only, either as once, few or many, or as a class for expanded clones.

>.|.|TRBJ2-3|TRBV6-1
TGTGCCAGCACGCAGGCCACCTTAAATGTAGATACGCAGTATTTT
CASTQATLNVDTQYF
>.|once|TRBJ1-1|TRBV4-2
TGTGCCAGCAGCCAAGATGGGGGTTATGGGGTGAACACTGAAGCTTTCTTT
CASSQDGGYGVNTEAFF
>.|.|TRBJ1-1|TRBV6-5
TGTGCCAGCAGCCACCCGGGGGTGGAAGCTTTCTTT
CASSHPGVEAFF
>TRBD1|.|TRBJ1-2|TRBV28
TGTGCCAGCAGGACAGGGCCTCACTATGGCTACACCTTC
CASRTGPHYGYTF
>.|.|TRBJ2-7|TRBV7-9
TGTGCCAGCAGCTTTAGAGGGATGGGGGAGCAGTACTTC
CASSFRGMGEQYF
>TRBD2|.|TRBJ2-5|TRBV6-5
TGTGCCAGCAGTTACTCCGGGGGGACGCAAGAGACCCAGTACTTC
CASSYSGGTQETQYF
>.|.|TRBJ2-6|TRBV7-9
TGTGCCAGCAGCCCTGGGTCGACAGGGGCCAACGTCCTGACTTTC
CASSPGSTGANVLTF
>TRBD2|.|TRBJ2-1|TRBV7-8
TGTGCCAGCAGCTTAGGATTCAGCGGGGCCTACAATGAGCAGTTCTTC
CASSLGFSGAYNEQFF
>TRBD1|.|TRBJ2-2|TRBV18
TGTGCCAGCTCACCACGAGACAGGGCCGGGGAGCTGTTTTTT
CASSPRDRAGELFF
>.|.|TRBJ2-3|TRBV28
TGTGCCAGCAGTTTTCTCAGGGAGGCAACGCAGTATTTT
CASSFLREATQYF
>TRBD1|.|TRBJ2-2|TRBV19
TGTGCCAGTAGTAAGGGACAGACTTACACCGGGGAGCTGTTTTTT
CASSKGQTYTGELFF
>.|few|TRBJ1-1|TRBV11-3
TGTGCCAGCAGCTCGCAGGGTAACATGAACACTGAAGCTTTCTTT
CASSSQGNMNTEAFF
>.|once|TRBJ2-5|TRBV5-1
TGCGCCAGCAGCTCGGGGGACGGCAAAGAGACCCAGTACTTC
CASSSGDGKETQYF
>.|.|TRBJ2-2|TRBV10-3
TGTGCCATCAAACAACAGGGGAACACCGGGGAGCTGTTTTTT
CAIKQQGNTGELFF
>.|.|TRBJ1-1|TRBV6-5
TGTGCCAGCCACTATCGGGGGTACACTGAAGCTTTCTTT
CASHYRGYTEAFF
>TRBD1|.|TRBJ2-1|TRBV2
TGTGCCAGCAGTGAAGCGCTTCCTGGACAGGGATTCAATGAGCAGTTCTTC
CASSEALPGQGFNEQFF
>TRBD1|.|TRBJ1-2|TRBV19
TGTGCCAGTATGGGACAGGGGAACTATGGCTACACCTTC
CASMGQGNYGYTF
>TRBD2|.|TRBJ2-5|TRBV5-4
TGTGCCAGCAGCCCACCGGGGGGGCTTGAGACCCAGTACTTC
CASSPPGGLETQYF
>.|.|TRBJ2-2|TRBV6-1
TGTGCCAGCAGTGAAGAGAGGGAAGTCGGGGAGCTGTTTTTT
CASSEEREVGELFF
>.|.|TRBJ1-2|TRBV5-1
TGCGCCAGCACCAACTCCTTGGGGGGCTACACCTTC
CASTNSLGGYTF
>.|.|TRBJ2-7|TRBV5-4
TGTGCCAGCAGCAGAGAGTATTCCTACGAGCAGTACTTC
CASSREYSYEQYF
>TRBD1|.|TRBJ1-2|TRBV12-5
TGTGCTAGTGGTCGGGACAGGGGGAGGTATGGCTACACCTTC
CASGRDRGRYGYTF
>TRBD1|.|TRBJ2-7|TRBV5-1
TGCGCCACCACAGCCGGGACAGGGAACGAGCAGTACTTC
CATTAGTGNEQYF
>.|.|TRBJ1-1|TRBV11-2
TGTGCCAGCAGCTTAGGGTCGAACACTGAAGCTTTCTTT
CASSLGSNTEAFF
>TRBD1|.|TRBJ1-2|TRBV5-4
TGTGCCAGCAGCTTCGACAGGGACTTGGGCTACACCTTC
CASSFDRDLGYTF
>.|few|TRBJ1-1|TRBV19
TGTGCCAGTAGTATCCGGCGTGGGGGGTTCGGGAACACTGAAGCTTTCTTT
CASSIRRGGFGNTEAFF
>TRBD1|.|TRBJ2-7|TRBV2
TGTGCCAGCAGTCCTAGGACAGGGACTTACGAGCAGTACTTC
CASSPRTGTYEQYF
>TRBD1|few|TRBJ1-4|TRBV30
TGTGCCATCCGAACAGGGGTGACTAATGAAAAACTGTTTTTT
CAIRTGVTNEKLFF
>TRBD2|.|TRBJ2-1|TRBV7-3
TGTGCCAGCAGCGAGATAGCGGGGTCCTACAATGAGCAGTTCTTC
CASSEIAGSYNEQFF
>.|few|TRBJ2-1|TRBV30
TGTGCCTGGAGCGTCGGATTGGACAATGAGCAGTTCTTC
CAWSVGLDNEQFF
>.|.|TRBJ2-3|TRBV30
TGTGCCCGATCCCGGGGCCTTAGCACAGATACGCAGTATTTT
CARSRGLSTDTQYF
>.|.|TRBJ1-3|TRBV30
TGTGCCTGGAGTGTAGGGTTCGGAAACACCATATATTTT
CAWSVGFGNTIYF
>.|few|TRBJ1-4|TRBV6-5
TGTGCCAGCAGGCCCGTGTCGACAGAAAATGAAAAACTGTTTTTT
CASRPVSTENEKLFF
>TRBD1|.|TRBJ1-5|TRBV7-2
TGTGCCAGCAGCTTCCAGGGGGATCAGCCCCAGCATTTT
CASSFQGDQPQHF
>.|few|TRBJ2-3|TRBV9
TGTGCCAGCAGAGCGCTTGGCGGACCCCCGGGCACAGATACGCAGTATTTT
CASRALGGPPGTDTQYF